The 21 T cell receptor beta chains given below trace back to one sample, sequenced in a study of PD-1 blockade in mismatch repair-deficient tumors. Sequencing was performed with immunoSEQ multiplex PCR; in TCRdb, only in-frame clones are kept and a portion is missing. This repertoire shows some 97,000 clones, over 65% found once; its top ten account for about 6.3%. The sequenced sample was peripheral blood, obtained approximately 35 weeks after starting pembrolizumab. These receptors all stem from an adult with mismatch repair-deficient cancer.

The rearrangement links TRBV7-9 to TRBJ1-2; TRBD1 matches 10 bases. V gave up 5 bases and J gave up 5 bases; unmatched junction bases: 8. This CDR3 has 15 amino acids. The V gene's germline CDR1 is SEHNR and CDR2 FQNEAQ (reference sequence). CDR3 bases: TGTGCCAGCAGCCGCGACAGGGGGCGTGGGTATGGCTACACCTTC. This sequence encodes CASSRDRGRGYGYTF. Drawing the rest from reference TRBV7-9 and TRBJ1-2, the complete variable domain is DTGVSQNPRHKITKRGQNVTFRCDPISEHNRLYWYRQTLGQGPEFLTYFQNEAQLEKSRLLSDRFSAERPKGSFSTLEIQRTEQGDSAMYLCASSRDRGRGYGYTFGSGTRLTVV.

The rearrangement joins TRBV19 to TRBJ2-3, with unresolved D. The germline V gene encodes CDR1 LNHDA and CDR2 SQIVND (reference sequence). V shed 2 bases and J shed 4 bases, with 7 bases lying between them. This CDR3 is built from 13 residues. The CDR3 is CASSINDADTQYF. Here the CDR3 DNA reads TGTGCCAGTAGTATAAACGACGCAGATACGCAGTATTTT.

The gene calls are TRBV7-2 and TRBJ1-3; D is perhaps TRBD1 (6 bases). V dropped 6 bases and J dropped 2 bases, with 14 bases sitting between them. In germline, CDR1 is SGHTA, CDR2 FQGNSA. This CDR3 is 15 amino acids long. The CDR3 reads CASRYTGKAGNTIYF. In DNA, the CDR3 is TGTGCCAGCAGGTACACAGGGAAGGCTGGAAACACCATATATTTT. Drawing the rest from reference TRBV7-2 and TRBJ1-3, the complete variable domain is GAGVSQSPSNKVTEKGKDVELRCDPISGHTALYWYRQSLGQGLEFLIYFQGNSAPDKSGLPSDRFSAERTGGSVSTLTIQRTQQEDSAVYLCASRYTGKAGNTIYFGEGSWLTVV.

The chain is built from TRBV7-9 and TRBJ2-7, with TRBD1 matching over 7 bases. Trimming took 0 bases from V and 2 from J; bases not matched to a gene: 4. The CDR3 contains 15 residues. Germline V gene lookup returns CDR1 SEHNR and CDR2 FQNEAQ (reference sequence). CDR3 amino acids: CASSLAGTEAYEQYF. In DNA, the CDR3 is TGTGCCAGCAGCTTAGCCGGGACAGAGGCCTACGAGCAGTACTTC.

The chain combines TRBV12-5 with TRBJ2-3; the D gene is possibly TRBD2 (6 bases). The CDR3 runs 19 residues. In germline, CDR1 is LGHNT, CDR2 FRNRAP. V lost 0 bases to trimming and J lost 6 bases, with 25 bases between them. This chain's CDR3 is CASGLVGDSSVVPHDTQYF. The CDR3 nucleotides read TGTGCTAGTGGTTTGGTAGGGGACTCCAGTGTAGTCCCACACGATACGCAGTATTTT.

The chain has TRBV7-2 and TRBJ2-5; TRBD2 matches 10 bases. Germline loops: CDR1 SGHTA, CDR2 FQGNSA. J gave up 4 bases and V 2 bases, and 1 base lay outside the gene matches. CDR3 length: 14 residues. CDR3 amino acids: CASSLSSGRETQYF. The CDR3 DNA reads as TGTGCCAGCAGCTTATCTAGCGGGAGAGAGACCCAGTACTTC.

The chain employs TRBV11-2 and TRBJ2-2; 7 nucleotides align to TRBD1. In germline, CDR1 is SGHAT, CDR2 FQNNGV. CDR3 length: 13 amino acids. V dropped 5 bases and J dropped 4; count of bases not matched to a gene: 1. CDR3 protein: CASSRDSTGELFF. The CDR3 DNA reads as TGTGCCAGCAGCCGGGACAGCACCGGGGAGCTGTTTTTT.

This sequence joins TRBV4-1 and TRBJ2-3; D may match TRBD1 or TRBD2 (5 bases each). The CDR3 length is 17 residues. CDR1 and CDR2 (germline): MGHRA, YSYEKL. The V gene lost 5 bases and the J gene lost 4 bases, with 22 bases spanning the gap. In DNA form, the CDR3 reads TGCGCCAGCAGCGACCGTCACGGGGACCCTCAGCCAGATACGCAGTATTTT. This encodes CASSDRHGDPQPDTQYF.

The gene calls are TRBV19 and TRBJ2-1; TRBD2 aligns across 10 bases. The CDR3 runs 16 residues. V trimming: 4 bases; J trimming: 6 bases; junction bases outside the gene matches: 9. Germline lookup yields CDR1 LNHDA and CDR2 SQIVND (reference sequence). Here the CDR3 DNA reads TGTGCCAGTAGTACCTCAGGACTAGCGGAGCTCAATGAGCAGTTCTTC. Translation: CASSTSGLAELNEQFF.

The gene calls are TRBV5-6 and TRBJ2-7; D is uncertain. CDR3 length: 18 amino acids. Germline CDR1 and CDR2: SGHDT and YYEEEE. V was shortened by 2 bases and J by 4 bases, with 25 bases between the two germline ends. CDR3 coding DNA: TGTGCCAGCAGCTTATCATCTAGTGCAGGCCCCGCAAAATACGAGCAGTACTTC. Its protein is CASSLSSSAGPAKYEQYF.

The V call is TRBV18, the J call TRBJ2-1, with 7 bases that match TRBD2. This CDR3 has 14 residues. Unmatched junction bases numbered 6, after V lost 0 bases and J lost 10 bases. Germline V lookup: CDR1 KGHSH, CDR2 LQKENI. The CDR3 loop reads CASSPPSSGEEQFF. For the CDR3, the DNA is TGTGCCAGCTCACCACCGTCTAGCGGCGAGGAGCAGTTCTTC.

This clone was recorded once. The chain combines TRBV4-1 with TRBJ2-1; D gene uncertain. V lost 1 base, J lost 8 bases, and 12 bases lay in between. This CDR3 region has 14 residues. Germline loops: CDR1 MGHRA, CDR2 YSYEKL. This CDR3 reads CASSQGLNFDEQFF. CDR3 sequence (DNA): TGCGCCAGCAGCCAAGGGCTTAATTTCGATGAGCAGTTCTTC.

The V gene is TRBV4-1, the J gene TRBJ2-5; perhaps TRBD2 as D (6 bases). The CDR3 spans 15 residues. Trimming left V 0 bases short and J 4 bases short, with 12 bases between. From germline, CDR1 is MGHRA and CDR2 YSYEKL. The CDR3 spells CASSQDGGNRETQYF. The CDR3 coding sequence is TGCGCCAGCAGCCAAGACGGCGGGAACAGAGAGACCCAGTACTTC.

The V gene is TRBV19, the J gene TRBJ1-1; a weak D match, TRBD1 (5 bases). The germline gives CDR1 LNHDA, CDR2 SQIVND (reference sequence). V lost 5 bases and J 7 bases, leaving 17 bases between the germline ends. CDR3 length: 14 residues. The CDR3: CASSSTRGPYEAFF. CDR3 nucleotides: TGTGCCAGTAGTTCGACTAGGGGACCATATGAAGCTTTCTTT. Based on the CDR3 plus reference TRBV19 and TRBJ1-1, the full variable domain is DGGITQSPKYLFRKEGQNVTLSCEQNLNHDAMYWYRQDPGQGLRLIYYSQIVNDFQKGDIAEGYSVSREKKESFPLTVTSAQKNPTAFYLCASSSTRGPYEAFFGQGTRLTVV.

The chain couples TRBV7-8 to TRBJ2-7; 9 nucleotides agree with TRBD2. Germline V CDR1 and CDR2: SGHVS, FQNEAQ. J gave up 2 bases and V 1 base, and 3 bases lay outside the gene matches. The CDR3 contains 15 residues. The CDR3 sequence: CASSLGLADAYEQYF. The CDR3 coding sequence is TGTGCCAGCAGCTTAGGACTAGCGGACGCCTACGAGCAGTACTTC.

This rearrangement joins TRBV9 to TRBJ2-1; D call uncertain. Germline V gene data show CDR1 as SGDLS and CDR2 as YYNGEE. The CDR3 runs 16 residues. Trimming took 4 bases from V and 0 from J, leaving 14 bases between them. CDR3 nucleotides: TGTGCCAGCAGCCTTCTCGACCGTAGCTCCTACAATGAGCAGTTCTTC. This codes for CASSLLDRSSYNEQFF.

The chain has TRBV7-2 and TRBJ1-2; D uncertain. V was shortened by 3 bases and J by 4 bases, with 3 bases between the two germline ends. Germline-derived CDR1 and CDR2 are SGHTA and FQGNSA. The CDR3 runs to 11 residues. As DNA, the CDR3 is TGTGCCAGCAGCTTCAGCTATGGCTACACCTTC. This translates into CASSFSYGYTF.

This chain connects TRBV5-6 to TRBJ1-1, with D possibly being TRBD1 (6 bases). CDR1 is SGHDT, CDR2 YYEEEE, per germline. This CDR3 is built from 14 residues. V lost 5 bases and J lost 1, with 12 bases in between. CDR3 in DNA: TGTGCCAGCAGTTCCGACAGGCGGAACACTGAAGCTTTCTTT. This encodes CASSSDRRNTEAFF.

The CDR3 nucleotides read TGTGCCAGCAGCTCCACAGGGGGCGTTGGACTTCTTAACACCGGGGAGCTGTTTTTT. It is translated as CASSSTGGVGLLNTGELFF. The gene calls are TRBV7-9 and TRBJ2-2; 9 nucleotides align to TRBD1. The trim removed 4 bases at V and 2 bases at J, leaving 14 bases unmatched. CDR1 and CDR2 from the germline V gene are SEHNR and FQNEAQ (reference sequence). The CDR3 has 19 residues.

This sequence joins TRBV5-1 and TRBJ2-2, with a tentative D call TRBD2 (6 bases). The CDR3 sequence is 18 residues long. The germline gives CDR1 SGHRS, CDR2 YFSETQ. V was trimmed by 0 bases and J by 3 bases, leaving 18 bases between them. CDR3 protein: CASSLVGTFPGDTGELFF. CDR3 nucleotide sequence: TGCGCCAGCAGCTTGGTTGGTACGTTCCCGGGGGACACCGGGGAGCTGTTTTTT.

J is TRBJ2-7 and V is TRBV5-1, with 9 bases identical to TRBD1. The CDR3 has 13 residues. V lost 4 bases to trimming and J lost 4 bases; unmatched junction nucleotides: 3. CDR1 and CDR2 (germline): SGHRS, YFSETQ. The CDR3 loop is CASSLTGGYEQYF. The CDR3 DNA follows: TGCGCCAGCAGCCTGACAGGGGGGTACGAGCAGTACTTC.